A single sample is the source of the 20 T cell receptor beta chains below, sequenced in a study of cytomegalovirus exposure and HLA in healthy donors. PCR involved 60 Vbeta and 13 Jbeta primers. The data were produced by immunoSEQ multiplex PCR, yet TCRdb's version contains in-frame clones alone and is incomplete. The table lists about 130,000 clones, 82% of them singletons, with over 1% in the top ten. Sequencing was carried out using PBMCs. The source is a boy between 10 and 17 years old in good health and CMV-seronegative.

The chain joins TRBV7-6 to TRBJ2-1; the match to TRBD1 covers 7 bases. The trim removed 2 bases at V and 5 bases at J, leaving 6 bases unmatched. The CDR3 spans 15 residues. Germline assignment: CDR1 SGHVS and CDR2 FNYEAQ. The CDR3 reads CASSLSRGLDNEQFF. The CDR3, as DNA: TGTGCCAGCAGCTTATCGAGGGGGCTTGACAATGAGCAGTTCTTC.

This rearrangement joins TRBV18 to TRBJ2-1; 8 positions agree with TRBD1. The trim removed 11 bases at V and 5 bases at J, leaving 8 bases unmatched. This CDR3 comprises 13 residues. Germline lookup yields CDR1 KGHSH and CDR2 LQKENI. CDR3 residues: CALCRGHHNEQFF. The CDR3 coding sequence is TGTGCCCTCTGCAGGGGGCACCACAATGAGCAGTTCTTC.

The chain couples TRBV30 to TRBJ1-1; 7 bases line up with TRBD1. The V gene end was trimmed by 7 bases and the J gene end by 5 bases; junction bases not matched to a gene: 10. Looked up from germline, CDR1 is GTSNPN and CDR2 is SVGIG (reference sequence). The CDR3 spans 13 residues. Here the CDR3 DNA reads TGTGCCTCCGACAGGGCTGGGTGGACTGAAGCTTTCTTT. Its translation is CASDRAGWTEAFF.

This rearrangement joins TRBV7-2 to TRBJ2-5; a weak D match, TRBD1 (5 bases). V gave up 5 bases and J gave up 7 bases, with 8 bases separating them. The CDR3 extends over 11 amino acids. CDR1 and CDR2 (germline): SGHTA, FQGNSA. CDR3 in DNA: TGTGCCAGCAGCGAAGGGGTGACCCAGTACTTC. This gives the protein CASSEGVTQYF. Filled out from reference TRBV7-2 and TRBJ2-5, the complete variable domain reads GAGVSQSPSNKVTEKGKDVELRCDPISGHTALYWYRQSLGQGLEFLIYFQGNSAPDKSGLPSDRFSAERTGGSVSTLTIQRTQQEDSAVYLCASSEGVTQYFGPGTRLLVL.

This rearrangement joins TRBV29-1 to TRBJ2-5; 7 nucleotides agree with TRBD1. With 0 bases clipped from V and 1 base from J, the junction kept 8 bases outside the gene matches. This CDR3 is 16 amino acids long. The germline V gene encodes CDR1 SQVTM and CDR2 ANQGSEA. The CDR3 reads CSVEDGSQGVQETQYF. In DNA, the CDR3 is TGCAGCGTTGAAGATGGGAGCCAGGGGGTCCAAGAGACCCAGTACTTC.

This chain connects TRBV2 to TRBJ1-4; 8 nucleotides match TRBD1. The V gene end was trimmed by 5 bases and the J gene end by 8 bases; junction bases not matched to a gene: 4. The CDR3 consists of 13 residues. CDR1 is SNHLY and CDR2 is FYNNEI in the germline V gene. The CDR3 region is CASSLDRGEKLFF. The CDR3 nucleotides read TGTGCCAGCAGTCTCGACAGGGGAGAAAAACTGTTTTTT.

The chain couples TRBV6-1 to TRBJ2-1, with a tentative D call TRBD1 (5 bases). The germline V gene encodes CDR1 MNHNS and CDR2 SASEGT. The length of the CDR3 is 16 residues. Trimming removed 1 base from V and 6 bases from J, with 16 bases in between. CDR3 sequence reads: CASSEGRAGKRNEQFF. CDR3 DNA sequence: TGTGCCAGCAGTGAAGGCAGGGCTGGAAAACGCAATGAGCAGTTCTTC.

This clone was counted between two and nine times. The CDR3 nucleotides read TGTGCCGGGGGACAGTACAATGAGCAGTTCTTC. Its translation: CAGGQYNEQFF. This chain joins TRBV30 and TRBJ2-1, with 7 bases that match TRBD1. There are 11 residues in the CDR3. V was pared by 8 bases and J by 4 bases, with 2 bases of the junction left unmatched. Germline CDR1 reads GTSNPN; CDR2 reads SVGIG (reference sequence).

The chain joins TRBV25-1 to TRBJ2-7; 7 bases match TRBD2. This CDR3 is 11 amino acids long. Germline trimming cut 4 bases from V and 6 bases from J; bases unmatched to any gene: 0. CDR1 MGHDK and CDR2 SYGVNS come from the germline V gene. CDR3 in DNA: TGTGCCAGCAGTGGGGGGGGCGAGCAGTACTTC. This encodes CASSGGGEQYF.

V gene TRBV12-5 combines with J gene TRBJ2-2, with TRBD1 identical over 9 bases. The CDR3 length is 17 residues. From germline, CDR1 is LGHNT and CDR2 FRNRAP. After removal of 2 bases from V and 5 bases from J, the junction contained 9 bases not matched to a gene. CDR3 protein: CASGLTPGQGITGELFF. CDR3 bases: TGTGCTAGTGGTTTGACTCCGGGACAGGGAATAACCGGGGAGCTGTTTTTT.

This clone was detected only once. This chain uses TRBV11-2 with TRBJ2-3; 12 bases are a match to TRBD2. The germline CDR1 and CDR2 sequences are SGHAT and FQNNGV. CDR3 length equals 17 residues. V lost 7 bases to trimming and J lost 1 base; unmatched junction nucleotides: 9. CDR3 bases: TGTGCCAGCACAATCGGACTAGCGGGACGCCGCACAGATACGCAGTATTTT. As protein: CASTIGLAGRRTDTQYF.

This clone was seen only once. The V call is TRBV7-9, the J call TRBJ1-2; D unresolved. This CDR3 comprises 12 residues. Between the trimmed V and J ends, which lost 4 bases and 1 base, there was a span of 4 bases. Germline V gives CDR1 SEHNR, CDR2 FQNEAQ (reference sequence). The CDR3 coding sequence is TGTGCCAGCAGCTCCTATAACTATGGCTACACCTTC. As protein: CASSSYNYGYTF.

This chain joins TRBV5-4 and TRBJ2-3; 8 bases agree with TRBD1. The V segment lost 4 bases and the J segment 2 bases; nucleotides outside the gene matches: 3. This CDR3 region has 14 residues. Germline CDR1 reads SGHNT; CDR2 reads YYREEE (reference sequence). As DNA, the CDR3 is TGTGCCAGCAGCGGACAGGGCCTCACAGATACGCAGTATTTT. This translates into CASSGQGLTDTQYF.

CDR3 sequence reads: CASRPPGTVYGYTF. CDR3 nucleotide sequence: TGTGCCAGCAGGCCCCCGGGGACAGTCTATGGCTACACCTTC. The V call is TRBV6-5, the J call TRBJ1-2; 7 bases line up with TRBD1. V was clipped by 6 bases and J by 4 bases; unmatched bases: 8. The CDR3 extends over 14 amino acids. Germline V gives CDR1 MNHEY, CDR2 SVGAGI.

This rearrangement joins TRBV5-6 to TRBJ2-5, with 9 bases identical to TRBD1. V shed 5 bases, J shed 6 bases, and the junction held 11 bases outside the gene matches. The V gene's germline CDR1 is SGHDT and CDR2 YYEEEE. The CDR3 is 15 amino acids. CDR3 amino acids: CASRSYGTGSKTQYF. The CDR3, as DNA: TGTGCCAGCAGGAGTTACGGGACAGGGTCAAAGACCCAGTACTTC.

This chain links TRBV6-6 with TRBJ1-5; D gene uncertain. Trimming shortened V by 6 bases and J by 0 bases, and 12 bases separated the two germline ends. CDR3 length equals 15 residues. The germline V gene has CDR1 MNHNY and CDR2 SVGAGI (reference sequence). The CDR3 DNA reads as TGTGCCAGCAGCGCCCCCGGGATTAGCAATCAGCCCCAGCATTTT. Translation: CASSAPGISNQPQHF.

The gene calls are TRBV5-1 and TRBJ2-3, with D tentatively TRBD2 (5 bases). Trimming pared 4 bases from V and 0 bases from J, leaving 12 bases between. Germline lookup yields CDR1 SGHRS and CDR2 YFSETQ. This CDR3 has 15 amino acids. CDR3: CASSGGSSSTDTQYF. CDR3 DNA: TGCGCCAGCAGCGGAGGCAGTTCTAGCACAGATACGCAGTATTTT.

This clone was detected only once. This chain links TRBV6-1 with TRBJ2-7; D is perhaps TRBD1 (5 bases). CDR1 is MNHNS and CDR2 is SASEGT in the germline V gene. The CDR3 runs to 13 residues. The V gene lost 2 bases and the J gene lost 7 bases, with 12 bases spanning the gap. The CDR3 coding sequence is TGTGCCAGCAGTGAACAGGGTCGTCAGGAGCAGTACTTC. It translates to CASSEQGRQEQYF.

The rearrangement links TRBV5-5 to TRBJ2-4, with 10 bases identical to TRBD2. Germline V CDR1 and CDR2: SGHKS, YYEKEE (reference sequence). The CDR3 has 17 amino acids. V dropped 4 bases and J dropped 6; count of bases not matched to a gene: 13. The DNA for the CDR3 is TGTGCCAGCAGCCTAGGGGGGGAGCGGGAGGGAATAAACATTCAGTACTTC. Encoded protein: CASSLGGEREGINIQYF.

This sequence joins TRBV7-9 and TRBJ2-1; 8 bases map to TRBD2. The CDR3 sequence is 14 residues long. CDR1 SEHNR and CDR2 FQNEAQ come from the germline V gene (reference sequence). Trimming took 9 bases from V and 5 from J; bases not matched to a gene: 9. This CDR3 is CASWPRGADNEQFF. DNA of the CDR3: TGTGCCAGTTGGCCGCGGGGGGCAGACAATGAGCAGTTCTTC.